This T cell receptor (beta chain) was captured by sequencing in a study of T cell changes during pregnancy in multiple sclerosis. Only one count was recorded for this clone. The method was immunoSEQ multiplex PCR; TCRdb's version includes in-frame clones alone and lacks a portion of them. Seen here are approximately 49,000 clones, 80% to 95% observed once, and the top ten hold around 1%. The material was peripheral blood, obtained after pregnancy. The TCR originated in a female donor with multiple sclerosis, enrolled in a pregnancy study.

For the CDR3, the DNA is TGCGCCAGCAGCCAAGATATAAGCGGGGGGGCCATAAGCTCCTACAATGAGCAGTTCTTC. Translated, it gives CASSQDISGGAISSYNEQFF. The chain has TRBV4-3 and TRBJ2-1; 10 nucleotides match TRBD2. The ends lost 0 bases at V and 0 bases at J; junction bases unmatched: 11. The CDR3 is 20 amino acids. CDR1 LGHNA and CDR2 YSLEER come from the germline V gene.